One sample yielded the 20 T cell receptor beta chains listed below, sequenced in a study of T cells in Graves' hyperthyroidism and ophthalmopathy. TCR beta CDR3 regions were amplified from RNA. The HTBI primer set served for first-round RT-PCR of the TCR CDR3. From the multiplex PCR reads, TCRdb called clonotypes with MiXCR, one entry per CDR3 protein. The table has 130,000 to 150,000 distinct CDR3 sequences, approximately 20% seen once; the top ten hold 67%. The sequenced sample consisted of blood. These receptor sequences come from a woman in her fifties or sixties with Graves' hyperthyroidism that later progressed to Graves' ophthalmopathy.

This clonotype appeared many times. V usage is TRBV12-3 or TRBV12-4 and J usage is TRBJ2-3; 9 positions match TRBD1. This CDR3 region has 17 residues. Losses at the gene ends were 5 bases for V and 4 bases for J; bases not matched to a gene: 13. The CDR3 nucleotides read TGTGCCAGCAGTCCAAGAGGAGGGGACAGGGAATCAGATACGCAGTATTTT. Translation gives CASSPRGGDRESDTQYF.

The CDR3, as DNA: TGTGCCAGTAGTATAGATCCGGGCACAGATACGCAGTATTTT. Translation gives CASSIDPGTDTQYF. The rearrangement uses TRBV19 and TRBJ2-3; D gene uncertain. V was shortened by 0 bases and J by 1 base, with 5 bases between the two germline ends. There are 14 residues in the CDR3. The germline CDR1 and CDR2 sequences are LNHDA and SQIVND (reference sequence).

This clonotype occurred many times. The chain has TRBV2 and TRBJ2-1; 8 nucleotides align to TRBD2. The germline gives CDR1 SNHLY, CDR2 FYNNEI. The CDR3 is 14 residues long. Germline trimming cut 8 bases from V and 7 bases from J; bases unmatched to any gene: 10. CDR3 loop: CASLLAGDRNEQFF. CDR3 bases: TGTGCCAGCCTGCTAGCGGGCGATAGGAATGAGCAGTTCTTC.

V usage is TRBV28 and J usage is TRBJ1-5, with no clear D. The CDR3 totals 14 residues. The germline CDR1 and CDR2 sequences are MDHEN and SYDVKM. V was shortened by 1 base and J by 6 bases, with 10 bases between the two germline ends. Here the CDR3 reads CASSLFTGSQPQHF. The CDR3 nucleotides read TGTGCCAGCAGTTTATTTACGGGATCTCAGCCCCAGCATTTT.

The rearrangement links TRBV4-2 to TRBJ2-3; 13 positions match TRBD2. The CDR3 covers 17 residues. Trimming at V came to 3 bases and at J to 3 bases, leaving 6 bases not matched to a gene. The germline V gene encodes CDR1 LGHNA and CDR2 YNFKEQ. The CDR3 DNA reads as TGTGCCAGCAGCCACCCGCCGGGACTAGCGGGGACAGATACGCAGTATTTT. It encodes CASSHPPGLAGTDTQYF.

The sample holds many counts of this clonotype. The V gene is TRBV7-9, the J gene TRBJ1-2, with D perhaps matching TRBD1 (6 bases). Germline CDR1 SEHNR, CDR2 FQNEAQ (reference sequence). The CDR3 contains 14 residues. Trimming pared 4 bases from V and 6 bases from J, leaving 15 bases between. CDR3 DNA sequence: TGTGCCAGCAGCTCGTCAGGGGAGGGTCATGGCTACACCTTC. Its protein is CASSSSGEGHGYTF.

A note on this clonotype: This may stem from a read error, because a much larger clone lies one nucleotide away. The chain uses TRBV25-1 and TRBJ2-1, with 13 positions matching TRBD2. The germline CDR1 and CDR2 sequences are MGHDK and SYGVNS. The CDR3 consists of 16 residues. The CDR3 protein is CASSGPGLAGWNEQSF. In DNA, the CDR3 is TGTGCCAGCAGTGGCCCGGGACTAGCGGGATGGAATGAGCAGTCCTTC.

This clonotype came up many times. The chain joins TRBV18 to TRBJ1-1; D not certain. This CDR3 is 13 amino acids long. Germline CDR1 KGHSH, CDR2 LQKENI. Trimming took off 2 bases at V and 6 bases at J, with 10 bases between the two ends. CDR3 DNA sequence: TGTGCCAGCTCACCAGGGGAGAGGGCTGAAGCTTTCTTT. Translated, it gives CASSPGERAEAFF.

The rearrangement joins TRBV3-1 to TRBJ2-7, with TRBD1 identical over 7 bases. The germline V gene encodes CDR1 LGHDT and CDR2 YNNKEL (reference sequence). This CDR3 has 14 amino acids. The V segment lost 4 bases and the J segment 2 bases; nucleotides outside the gene matches: 5. The CDR3 DNA reads TGTGCCAGCAGCCGACAGGGAGAGGCCTACGAGCAGTACTTC. Protein: CASSRQGEAYEQYF.

In its sample, this clonotype was seen many times. V and J are TRBV2 and TRBJ2-1; no clear D. The germline V gene has CDR1 SNHLY and CDR2 FYNNEI. The CDR3 has 13 amino acids. Trimming removed 1 base at V and 8 bases at J, with 9 bases between. CDR3 bases: TGTGCCAGCAGTGAAGATCCGGCGGATGAGCAGTTCTTC. It codes for CASSEDPADEQFF. Full variable domain (remainder filled in from reference TRBV2 and TRBJ2-1): EPEVTQTPSHQVTQMGQEVILRCVPISNHLYFYWYRQILGQKVEFLVSFYNNEISEKSEIFDDQFSVERPDGSNFTLKIRSTKLEDSAMYFCASSEDPADEQFFGPGTRLTVL.

The chain uses TRBV5-5 and TRBJ2-7; 11 nucleotides line up with TRBD2. The CDR3 contains 15 residues. Germline CDR1 reads SGHKS; CDR2 reads YYEKEE (reference sequence). Losses at the gene ends were 1 base for V and 6 bases for J; bases not matched to a gene: 6. DNA of the CDR3: TGTGCCAGCAGCTTGACTAGCGGGAGAGCCAGCGAGCAGTACTTC. It translates to CASSLTSGRASEQYF.

This clonotype has ten or more counts. The chain joins TRBV5-5 to TRBJ2-1; the D gene is possibly TRBD1 (6 bases). The germline V gene encodes CDR1 SGHKS and CDR2 YYEKEE (reference sequence). Trimming cost V 7 bases and J 0 bases, with 11 bases left between them. This CDR3 is 14 amino acids long. The CDR3 sequence: CASGNRASYNEQFF. CDR3 in DNA: TGTGCCAGCGGAAACAGGGCCTCCTACAATGAGCAGTTCTTC.

This clonotype has at least ten counts. CDR3 nucleotides: TGCAGTGCTAGAGATCGGGCAGGGGGGGGACTAGCGGGAGTTGATGAGCAGTTCTTC. Encoded protein: CSARDRAGGGLAGVDEQFF. This chain joins TRBV20-1 and TRBJ2-1, with 14 bases identical to TRBD2. The germline CDR1 and CDR2 sequences are DFQATT and SNEGSKA (reference sequence). The CDR3 loop spans 19 amino acids. V shed 0 bases, J shed 8 bases, and the junction held 15 bases outside the gene matches.

This clonotype was counted at least ten times. V gene TRBV30 combines with J gene TRBJ2-7; the match to TRBD1 covers 9 bases. The CDR3 has 15 residues. V lost 2 bases to trimming and J lost 7 bases; unmatched junction nucleotides: 12. Germline V gives CDR1 GTSNPN, CDR2 SVGIG (reference sequence). For the CDR3, the DNA is TGTGCCTGGAGTAACATCGGACAGGGGAGGTGGGAGCAGTACTTC. Residues: CAWSNIGQGRWEQYF.

This clonotype was picked up many times. V usage is TRBV11-2 and J usage is TRBJ1-1; the D is unclear. Germline values: CDR1 SGHAT, CDR2 FQNNGV. This CDR3 has 15 residues. V was clipped by 3 bases and J by 0 bases, with 11 bases between them. CDR3: CASSLVKVLNTEAFF. The CDR3 bases are TGTGCCAGCAGCTTGGTCAAGGTCTTGAACACTGAAGCTTTCTTT.

This clonotype was seen a handful of times. The chain links TRBV5-1 to TRBJ2-5; TRBD2 matches at 7 bases. CDR3 length equals 15 residues. Unmatched junction bases numbered 5, after V lost 1 base and J lost 2 bases. Germline-derived CDR1 and CDR2 are SGHRS and YFSETQ. The CDR3 loop reads CASSLRLREQETQYF. CDR3 nucleotide sequence: TGCGCCAGCAGCTTGAGGTTGCGGGAGCAAGAGACCCAGTACTTC. Full variable domain (missing parts from reference TRBV5-1 and TRBJ2-5): KAGVTQTPRYLIKTRGQQVTLSCSPISGHRSVSWYQQTPGQGLQFLFEYFSETQRNKGNFPGRFSGRQFSNSRSEMNVSTLELGDSALYLCASSLRLREQETQYFGPGTRLLVL.

This clonotype was recorded at least ten times. This sequence joins TRBV28 and TRBJ2-1, with 14 bases that match TRBD2. The junction had 8 bases not matched to a gene; V was cut back by 7 bases and J by 9 bases. The CDR3 covers 15 residues. CDR1 MDHEN and CDR2 SYDVKM come from the germline V gene. The CDR3 spells CASTWTSGRFREQFF. CDR3 sequence (DNA): TGTGCCAGCACCTGGACTAGCGGGAGGTTTCGTGAGCAGTTCTTC.

This clonotype was seen ten or more times. The chain has TRBV29-1 and TRBJ2-1, with 8 bases that match TRBD2. The CDR3 is made up of 16 amino acids. From germline, CDR1 is SQVTM and CDR2 ANQGSEA. V shed 4 bases, J shed 9 bases, and the junction held 17 bases outside the gene matches. The CDR3 bases are TGCAGCGTTGGAAGCCAGGTTGGCGGGAGGTTAGGTGAGCAGTTCTTC. Translating it yields CSVGSQVGGRLGEQFF.

The genes are TRBV7-8 and TRBJ1-2; TRBD1 is a possible D gene (6 bases). Germline values: CDR1 SGHVS, CDR2 FQNEAQ. The CDR3 runs 17 residues. Trimming removed 5 bases from V and 5 bases from J, with 24 bases in between. As DNA, the CDR3 is TGTGCCAGCAGCCGATACCAGGGTGGGGGCTCTAGGTATGGCTACACCTTC. Amino acids: CASSRYQGGGSRYGYTF.

This clonotype was seen ten or more times. The chain employs TRBV20-1 and TRBJ2-1; TRBD2 matches 11 bases. Trimming took 1 base from V and 2 from J; bases not matched to a gene: 4. Germline CDR1 is DFQATT and CDR2 is SNEGSKA (reference sequence). The CDR3 is made up of 16 amino acids. Here the CDR3 reads CSARGLAGGTYNEQFF. CDR3 coding DNA: TGCAGTGCTAGAGGGCTAGCGGGAGGTACCTACAATGAGCAGTTCTTC.